The 15 T cell receptor beta chains presented below share a single source sample, sequenced in a study of human T cells and chemical hapten exposure. TCRdb passed the RACE reads through MiXCR, listing each CDR3 protein once. This table holds over 35,000 distinct CDR3 sequences, 10% found once. Time point described: pre-sensitization, week 0. As for treatment: therapeutic diphenylcyclopropenone sensitization with weekly scalp DPC. Source: whole blood, taken in connection with sensitization to the hapten diphenylcyclopropenone (DPC). The receptors were gathered from a man under 40 with alopecia areata. Some clones in this sample may be carry-over from other donors' samples.

This clonotype was found many times. The DNA of the CDR3 is TGTGCCAGCAGGCCGACTAGCGGGGGGGCCCACAATGAGCAGTTCTTC. As protein: CASRPTSGGAHNEQFF. The chain couples TRBV11-2 to TRBJ2-1, with 14 bases fitting TRBD2. Germline CDR1 is SGHAT and CDR2 is FQNNGV. The V and J ends lost 6 bases and 5 bases, in that order; junction bases with no gene match: 6. The CDR3 runs 16 residues.

V gene TRBV29-1 combines with J gene TRBJ2-7; unclear D gene. CDR1 is SQVTM, CDR2 ANQGSEA, per germline. The CDR3 covers 12 residues. The germline V and J ends were trimmed by 7 bases and 1 base, with 11 bases remaining between them. The CDR3 loop is CSATWVSYEQYF. As DNA, the CDR3 is TGCAGCGCTACATGGGTTTCCTACGAGCAGTACTTC.

This clonotype was counted many times. The rearrangement joins TRBV5-1 to TRBJ2-5; D may correspond to TRBD1 or TRBD2 (6 bases each). Germline CDR1 reads SGHRS; CDR2 reads YFSETQ. V was shortened by 3 bases and J by 2 bases, with 11 bases between the two germline ends. The CDR3 is made up of 14 amino acids. The CDR3: CASSWGAAQETQYF. The CDR3, as DNA: TGCGCCAGCAGCTGGGGGGCAGCGCAAGAGACCCAGTACTTC.

The table lists this clonotype with many counts. The chain joins TRBV7-2 to TRBJ1-1; no firm D call. CDR3 length: 14 amino acids. The V gene lost 1 base and the J gene lost 1 base, with 7 bases spanning the gap. From germline, CDR1 is SGHTA and CDR2 FQGNSA. The CDR3 DNA sequence: TGTGCCAGCAGCTTAGGTCAGCGGAACACTGAAGCTTTCTTT. Translation gives CASSLGQRNTEAFF.

The V call is TRBV25-1, the J call TRBJ1-1; the D is unclear. The CDR3 is made up of 14 amino acids. Germline CDR1 MGHDK, CDR2 SYGVNS. Deletions cut 3 bases from V and 3 bases from J, with 11 bases between. CDR3: CASSEGFGYTEAFF. CDR3 nucleotide sequence: TGTGCCAGCAGTGAGGGGTTTGGGTACACTGAAGCTTTCTTT. The whole variable domain, filled in from reference TRBV25-1 and TRBJ1-1, reads EADIYQTPRYLVIGTGKKITLECSQTMGHDKMYWYQQDPGMELHLIHYSYGVNSTEKGDLSSESTVSRIRTEHFPLTLESARPSHTSQYLCASSEGFGYTEAFFGQGTRLTVV.

The chain joins TRBV5-5 to TRBJ2-5; 9 nucleotides agree with TRBD2. Unmatched junction bases numbered 8, after V lost 4 bases and J lost 4 bases. CDR1 is SGHKS and CDR2 is YYEKEE in the germline V gene (reference sequence). The CDR3 is 15 residues long. The CDR3 reads CASSGLAGKGETQYF. The DNA for the CDR3 is TGTGCCAGCAGCGGGCTAGCGGGAAAGGGAGAGACCCAGTACTTC.

This clonotype came up a few times. The chain has TRBV6-2 or TRBV6-3 and TRBJ1-5; D is undetermined. V lost 2 bases and J 2 bases, leaving 10 bases between the germline ends. The germline CDR1 and CDR2 sequences are MNHEY and SVGEGT. CDR3 size: 15 residues. As DNA, the CDR3 is TGTGCCAGCAGTTACCCTCCGCAGGGCAATCAGCCCCAGCATTTT. Translating it yields CASSYPPQGNQPQHF.

This clonotype is medium-sized. CDR3 region: CASSLDSPKDNEQFF. The CDR3 DNA follows: TGCGCCAGCAGCTTGGACAGCCCGAAGGACAATGAGCAGTTCTTC. The J gene is TRBJ2-1, the V gene TRBV5-1, with no clear D. Per germline, CDR1 SGHRS and CDR2 YFSETQ. The CDR3 runs to 15 residues. V was cut by 0 bases and J by 5 bases, with 12 bases left in between.

This clonotype was picked up a small number of times. The chain has TRBV7-8 and TRBJ2-5, with 8 bases matching TRBD1. CDR3 length: 14 residues. After removal of 2 bases from V and 4 bases from J, the junction contained 3 bases not matched to a gene. Germline V gives CDR1 SGHVS, CDR2 FQNEAQ. The CDR3 DNA follows: TGTGCCAGCAGCTTACCCGGACAGGGAGAGACCCAGTACTTC. Amino acid sequence: CASSLPGQGETQYF. Supplemented by reference TRBV7-8 and TRBJ2-5, the full variable domain reads GAGVSQSPRYKVAKRGQDVALRCDPISGHVSLFWYQQALGQGPEFLTYFQNEAQLDKSGLPSDRFFAERPEGSVSTLKIQRTQQEDSAVYLCASSLPGQGETQYFGPGTRLLVL.

The genes are TRBV10-3 and TRBJ2-1, with 8 bases identical to TRBD2. Per the germline V gene, CDR1 is ENHRY and CDR2 is SYGVKD. This CDR3 is built from 13 residues. V was clipped by 10 bases and J by 3 bases; unmatched bases: 5. CDR3: CANSGSFYNEQFF. The CDR3, as DNA: TGTGCCAACAGCGGGAGTTTCTACAATGAGCAGTTCTTC.

This clonotype came up many times. This rearrangement joins TRBV7-6 to TRBJ2-7; 9 bases line up with TRBD1. CDR3 length: 14 residues. Germline CDR1 SGHVS, CDR2 FNYEAQ. V shed 4 bases and J 4 bases; nucleotides not matched to a gene: 5. The CDR3 reads CASSSTGGGYEQYF. The CDR3 DNA reads as TGTGCCAGCAGCTCCACAGGGGGCGGGTACGAGCAGTACTTC.

The chain is built from TRBV20-1 and TRBJ1-4; D may be TRBD1 (6 bases). In germline, CDR1 is DFQATT, CDR2 SNEGSKA (reference sequence). Trimming removed 4 bases from V and 4 bases from J, with 16 bases in between. This CDR3 spans 15 amino acids. The CDR3 is CSATKSARGNEKLFF. The CDR3 coding sequence is TGCAGTGCTACAAAGTCCGCCAGGGGTAATGAAAAACTGTTTTTT.

There are many counts of this clonotype. The rearrangement joins TRBV20-1 to TRBJ2-7; TRBD1 agrees at 8 bases. CDR1 and CDR2 from the germline V gene are DFQATT and SNEGSKA (reference sequence). With V trimmed by 4 bases and J by 2 bases, 7 bases remained unmatched. The length of the CDR3 is 14 residues. The CDR3 DNA follows: TGCAGTGCTACTGGGACAGGAACCACCTACGAGCAGTACTTC. Amino acids: CSATGTGTTYEQYF.

This clonotype occurred many times. The chain carries TRBV6-6 and TRBJ1-1; perhaps TRBD1 as D (5 bases). This CDR3 comprises 16 residues. Germline lookup yields CDR1 MNHNY and CDR2 SVGAGI (reference sequence). The V gene lost 6 bases and the J gene lost 1 base, with 18 bases spanning the gap. CDR3 sequence reads: CASSPTSRGRNTEAFF. The DNA of the CDR3 is TGTGCCAGCAGCCCCACGTCGAGGGGCAGGAACACTGAAGCTTTCTTT.

This clonotype is classed as medium-sized. CDR3 sequence reads: CSASDHEQFF. Here the CDR3 DNA reads TGCAGTGCTAGTGACCATGAGCAGTTCTTC. The chain recombines TRBV20-1 with TRBJ2-1; D ambiguous. CDR1 and CDR2 (germline): DFQATT, SNEGSKA (reference sequence). The V end lost 3 bases, the J end lost 8 bases, and 5 bases lay between the germline ends. CDR3 size: 10 residues.